The clone carrying this T cell receptor beta chain came up once. What it binds is not known. Per the germline V gene, CDR1 is MNHNS and CDR2 is SASEGT. The V gene end was trimmed by 4 bases and the J gene end by 8 bases; junction bases not matched to a gene: 6. This CDR3 contains 13 residues. The sample's time point: after dendritic cell vaccination, including at tumor progression/relapse. Isocitrate dehydrogenase mutation was absent in all glioblastoma patients. Before vaccination, two weeks after the third vaccination, and at progression, PBMC were collected. This record belongs to a study of glioma-infiltrating T cells after dendritic cell vaccination. Overall study: Three intradermal dendritic cell vaccine injections were given every two weeks.

Sequencing was performed with immunoSEQ multiplex PCR; in TCRdb, only in-frame clones are kept and a portion is missing. In the table there are about 65,000 clones, around nine tenths of which are singletons. The study's findings and limits: Higher TCR clonality did not directly relate to longer survival.

The rearrangement links TRBV6-1 to TRBJ2-7; 9 nucleotides match TRBD1. This sample comprised blood, obtained after dendritic cell vaccination. The source is a human donor with glioblastoma. Here the CDR3 reads CASSAPGTGKQYF. The CDR3, as DNA: TGTGCCAGCAGTGCCCCCGGGACAGGGAAGCAGTACTTC.